This T cell receptor (beta chain) was recorded in a study of cytomegalovirus exposure and HLA in healthy donors. In the study overall: The approximately 120 validation repertoires, a later analysis reported, used the same platform as the roughly 610 first-cohort repertoires. Whole-study findings and limits: High specificity and sensitivity for cytomegalovirus status were reported for the classifier. The finding came from a later analysis; first-cohort TCR clusters tended to co-occur in the 95 to 150 validation repertoires.

The method was immunoSEQ multiplex PCR; TCRdb's version includes in-frame clones alone and lacks a portion of them. The sample records 150,000 or so clones, just under 90% being singletons. The donors were part of the roughly 130-subject validation cohort, which stood apart from the roughly 670-subject first cohort. CDR3 size: 15 residues. Germline lookup yields CDR1 ENHRY and CDR2 SYGVKD. J gave up 4 bases and V 6 bases, and 11 bases lay outside the gene matches. In the case of this clone: Its antigen is not known.

This TCR was recovered from a woman aged 25-40 years in good health and CMV-seronegative. The chain is built from TRBV10-3 and TRBJ2-7, with 8 positions matching TRBD1. The specimen was PBMCs. The CDR3 reads CAIRTGTGGKYEQYF. CDR3 sequence (DNA): TGTGCCATCAGGACCGGGACAGGCGGGAAATACGAGCAGTACTTC.